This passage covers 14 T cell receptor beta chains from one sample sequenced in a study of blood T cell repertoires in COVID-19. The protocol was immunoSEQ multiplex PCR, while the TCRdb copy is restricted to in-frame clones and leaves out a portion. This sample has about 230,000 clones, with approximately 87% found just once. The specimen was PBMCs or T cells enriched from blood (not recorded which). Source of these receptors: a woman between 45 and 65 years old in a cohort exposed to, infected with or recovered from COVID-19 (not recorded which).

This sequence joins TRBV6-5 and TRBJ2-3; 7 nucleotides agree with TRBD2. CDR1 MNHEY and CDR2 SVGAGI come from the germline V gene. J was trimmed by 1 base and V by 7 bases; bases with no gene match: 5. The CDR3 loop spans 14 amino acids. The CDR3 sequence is CASTVGGGTDTQYF. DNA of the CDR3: TGTGCCAGCACAGTGGGAGGGGGCACAGATACGCAGTATTTT.

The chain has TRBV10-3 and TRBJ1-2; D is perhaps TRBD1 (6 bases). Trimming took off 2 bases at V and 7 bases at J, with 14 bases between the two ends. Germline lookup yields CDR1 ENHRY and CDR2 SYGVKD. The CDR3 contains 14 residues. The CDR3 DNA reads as TGTGCCATCAGTGAGCAACAGGGTAACGGTGGCTACACCTTC. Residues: CAISEQQGNGGYTF.

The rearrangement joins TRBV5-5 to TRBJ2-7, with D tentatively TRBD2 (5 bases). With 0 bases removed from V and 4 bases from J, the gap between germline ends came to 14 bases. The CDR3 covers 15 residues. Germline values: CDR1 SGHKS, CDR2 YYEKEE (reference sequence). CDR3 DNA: TGTGCCAGCAGCTTGGAGCATCTACGGAGGTACGAGCAGTACTTC. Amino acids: CASSLEHLRRYEQYF.

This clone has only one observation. The chain's CDR3 is CASSRVGTGGVGTQYF. The CDR3 bases are TGTGCCAGCAGCAGAGTCGGGACAGGGGGCGTAGGAACGCAGTATTTT. The chain carries TRBV7-2 and TRBJ2-3; 12 bases agree with TRBD1. The V gene's germline CDR1 is SGHTA and CDR2 FQGNSA. The V and J ends lost 5 bases and 9 bases, in that order; junction bases with no gene match: 12. The length of the CDR3 is 16 residues.

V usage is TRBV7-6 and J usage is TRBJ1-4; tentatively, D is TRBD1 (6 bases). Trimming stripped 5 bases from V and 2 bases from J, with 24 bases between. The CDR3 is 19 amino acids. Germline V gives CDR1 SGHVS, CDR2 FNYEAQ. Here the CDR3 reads CASSPSVGANRETNEKLFF. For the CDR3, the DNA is TGTGCCAGCAGCCCCTCGGTCGGGGCCAACAGGGAGACTAATGAAAAACTGTTTTTT. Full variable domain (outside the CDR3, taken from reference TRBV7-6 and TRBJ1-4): GAGVSQSPRYKVTKRGQDVALRCDPISGHVSLYWYRQALGQGPEFLTYFNYEAQQDKSGLPNDRFSAERPEGSISTLTIQRTEQRDSAMYRCASSPSVGANRETNEKLFFGSGTQLSVL.

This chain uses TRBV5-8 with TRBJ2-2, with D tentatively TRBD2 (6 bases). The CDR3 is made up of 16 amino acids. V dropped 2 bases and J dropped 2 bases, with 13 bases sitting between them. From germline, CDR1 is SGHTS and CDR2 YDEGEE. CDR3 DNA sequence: TGTGCCAGCAGCTTCCAGGGACTCGCTAACACCGGGGAGCTGTTTTTT. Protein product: CASSFQGLANTGELFF.

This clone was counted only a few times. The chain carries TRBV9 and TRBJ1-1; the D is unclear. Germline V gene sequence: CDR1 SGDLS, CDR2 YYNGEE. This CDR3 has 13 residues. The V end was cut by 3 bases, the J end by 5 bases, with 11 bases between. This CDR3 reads CASSGGFGTEAFF. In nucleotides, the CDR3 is TGTGCCAGCAGCGGAGGATTCGGGACTGAAGCTTTCTTT.

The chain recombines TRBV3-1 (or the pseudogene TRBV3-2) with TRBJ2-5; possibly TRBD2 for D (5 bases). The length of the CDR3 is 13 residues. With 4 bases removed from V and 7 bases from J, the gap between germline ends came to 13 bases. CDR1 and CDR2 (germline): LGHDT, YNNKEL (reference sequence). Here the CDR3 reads CASSRRGGGTQYF. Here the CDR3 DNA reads TGTGCCAGCAGCCGGCGCGGAGGCGGGACCCAGTACTTC.

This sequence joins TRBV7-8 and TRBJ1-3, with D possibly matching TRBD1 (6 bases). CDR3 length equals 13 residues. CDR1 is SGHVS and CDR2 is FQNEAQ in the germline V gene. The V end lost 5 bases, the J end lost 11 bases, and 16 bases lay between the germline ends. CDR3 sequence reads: CASSLTTGTSIYF. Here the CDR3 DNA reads TGTGCCAGCAGCCTTACAACCGGGACATCCATATATTTT.

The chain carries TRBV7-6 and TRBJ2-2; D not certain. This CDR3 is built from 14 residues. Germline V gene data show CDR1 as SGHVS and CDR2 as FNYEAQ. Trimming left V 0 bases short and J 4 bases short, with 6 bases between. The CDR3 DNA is TGTGCCAGCAGCTTAGCCGCGGTCACCGGGGAGCTGTTTTTT. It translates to CASSLAAVTGELFF.

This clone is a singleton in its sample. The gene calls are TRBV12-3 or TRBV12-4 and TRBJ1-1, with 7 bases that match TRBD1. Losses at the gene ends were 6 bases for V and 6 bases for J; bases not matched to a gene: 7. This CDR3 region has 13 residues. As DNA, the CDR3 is TGTGCCAGCAGCCGTTACCAGGGGGCTGAAGCTTTCTTT. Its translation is CASSRYQGAEAFF.

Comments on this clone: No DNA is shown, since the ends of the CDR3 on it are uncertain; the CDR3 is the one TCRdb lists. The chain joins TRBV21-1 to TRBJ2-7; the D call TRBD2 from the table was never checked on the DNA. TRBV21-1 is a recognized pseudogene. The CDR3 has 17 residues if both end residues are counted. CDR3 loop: CASSKVGRGAISYEQYF.

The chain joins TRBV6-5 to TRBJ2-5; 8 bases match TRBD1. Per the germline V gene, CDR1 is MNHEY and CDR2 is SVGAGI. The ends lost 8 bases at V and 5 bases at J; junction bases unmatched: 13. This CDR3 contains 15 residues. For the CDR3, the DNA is TGTGCCAGCGCACGAAGGACAGGGCGGCGGGAGACCCAGTACTTC. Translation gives CASARRTGRRETQYF.

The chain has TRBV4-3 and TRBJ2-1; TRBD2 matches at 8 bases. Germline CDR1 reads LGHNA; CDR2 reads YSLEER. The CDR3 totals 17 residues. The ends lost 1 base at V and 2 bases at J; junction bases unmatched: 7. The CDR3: CASSQVREGLAYNEQFF. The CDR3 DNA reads TGCGCCAGCAGCCAAGTCCGGGAGGGCTTGGCCTACAATGAGCAGTTCTTC.